This T cell receptor beta chain was recorded in a study of PD-1 blockade in classical Hodgkin lymphoma. Findings of the study overall: Complete responders' diversity at baseline resembled that of newly diagnosed patients. When set against healthy donors, newly diagnosed patients were reported to show lower baseline TCR diversity.

The length of the CDR3 is 15 residues. Germline V gene data show CDR1 as SQVTM and CDR2 as ANQGSEA. After removal of 6 bases from V and 7 bases from J, the junction contained 8 bases not matched to a gene. In the case of this clone: Its antigen is unknown.

After autologous stem cell transplantation all patients relapsed, and prior brentuximab vedotin exposure differed between cohorts. TCRdb keeps only in-frame clones here, not all; method: immunoSEQ multiplex PCR. The sample has approximately 100,000 clones; around nine tenths are singletons. This TCR came from a human donor with classical Hodgkin lymphoma. This chain links TRBV29-1 with TRBJ2-1; TRBD2 matches at 14 bases. The sequences come from peripheral blood mononuclear cells (PBMCs), collected at baseline. The CDR3 DNA sequence: TGCAGCGTCAAGGGACTAGCGGGAGATCTAAATGAGCAGTTCTTC. Translated, it gives CSVKGLAGDLNEQFF.